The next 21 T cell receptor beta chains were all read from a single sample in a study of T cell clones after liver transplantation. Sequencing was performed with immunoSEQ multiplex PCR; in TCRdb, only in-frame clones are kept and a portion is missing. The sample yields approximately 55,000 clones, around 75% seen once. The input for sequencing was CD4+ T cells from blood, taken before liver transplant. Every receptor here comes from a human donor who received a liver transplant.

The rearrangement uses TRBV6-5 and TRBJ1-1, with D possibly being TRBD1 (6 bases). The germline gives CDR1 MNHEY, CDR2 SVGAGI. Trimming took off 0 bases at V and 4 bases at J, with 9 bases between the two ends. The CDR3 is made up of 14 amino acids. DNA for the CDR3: TGTGCCAGCAGTTACTCGGGCAGGGGCACTGAAGCTTTCTTT. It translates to CASSYSGRGTEAFF.

DNA of the CDR3: TGTGCCAGTAGACCTGACAGGCGCCTACCGAACACTGAAGCTTTCTTT. This translates into CASRPDRRLPNTEAFF. The chain uses TRBV19 and TRBJ1-1; a weak D match, TRBD1 (6 bases). The V gene's germline CDR1 is LNHDA and CDR2 SQIVND (reference sequence). The CDR3 has 16 residues. Trimming took 6 bases from V and 1 from J, leaving 18 bases between them.

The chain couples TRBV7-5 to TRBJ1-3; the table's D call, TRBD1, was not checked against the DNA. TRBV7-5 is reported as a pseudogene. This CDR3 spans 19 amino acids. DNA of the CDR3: TGTGCCAGAAGTTTTTCAACAAGCCGCAACAGCCGCTCTGGAAACACCATATATTTT. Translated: CARSFSTSRNSRSGNTIYF.

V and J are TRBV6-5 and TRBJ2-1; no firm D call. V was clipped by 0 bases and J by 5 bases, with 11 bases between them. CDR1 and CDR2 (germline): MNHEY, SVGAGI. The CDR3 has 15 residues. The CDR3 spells CASSYSGSRHNEQFF. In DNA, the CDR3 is TGTGCCAGCAGTTACTCCGGTAGCCGTCACAATGAGCAGTTCTTC.

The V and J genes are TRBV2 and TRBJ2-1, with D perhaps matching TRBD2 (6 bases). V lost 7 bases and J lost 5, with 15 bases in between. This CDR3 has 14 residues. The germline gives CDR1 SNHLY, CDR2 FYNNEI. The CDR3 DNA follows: TGTGCCAGCAAGACGGGGGTAATCGACAATGAGCAGTTCTTC. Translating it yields CASKTGVIDNEQFF.

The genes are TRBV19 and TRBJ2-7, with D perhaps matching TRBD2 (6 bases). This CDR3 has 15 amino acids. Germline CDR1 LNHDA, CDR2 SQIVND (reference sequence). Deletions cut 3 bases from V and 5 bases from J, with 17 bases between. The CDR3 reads CASSISRGLNHEQYF. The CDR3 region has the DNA TGTGCCAGTAGTATCAGCCGGGGGTTGAACCACGAGCAGTACTTC. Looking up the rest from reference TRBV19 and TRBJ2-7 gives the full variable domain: DGGITQSPKYLFRKEGQNVTLSCEQNLNHDAMYWYRQDPGQGLRLIYYSQIVNDFQKGDIAEGYSVSREKKESFPLTVTSAQKNPTAFYLCASSISRGLNHEQYFGPGTRLTVT.

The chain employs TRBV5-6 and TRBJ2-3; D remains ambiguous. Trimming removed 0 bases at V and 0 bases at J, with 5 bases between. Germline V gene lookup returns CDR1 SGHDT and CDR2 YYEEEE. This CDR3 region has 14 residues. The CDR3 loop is CASSLAESTDTQYF. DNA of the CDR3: TGTGCCAGCAGCTTGGCGGAGAGCACAGATACGCAGTATTTT.

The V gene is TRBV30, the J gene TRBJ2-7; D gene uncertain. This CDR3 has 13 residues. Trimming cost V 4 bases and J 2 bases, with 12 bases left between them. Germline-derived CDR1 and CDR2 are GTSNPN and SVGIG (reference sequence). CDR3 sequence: CAWTSKQTYEQYF. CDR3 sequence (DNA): TGTGCCTGGACATCTAAACAGACCTACGAGCAGTACTTC.

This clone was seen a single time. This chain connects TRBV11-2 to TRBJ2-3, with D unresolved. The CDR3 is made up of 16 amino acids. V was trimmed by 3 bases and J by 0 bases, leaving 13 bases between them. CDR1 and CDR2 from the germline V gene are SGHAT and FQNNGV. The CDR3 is CASSFSLRPSTDTQYF. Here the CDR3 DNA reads TGTGCCAGCAGCTTCTCTCTCAGGCCTAGCACAGATACGCAGTATTTT. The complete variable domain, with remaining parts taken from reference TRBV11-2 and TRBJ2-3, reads EAGVAQSPRYKIIEKRQSVAFWCNPISGHATLYWYQQILGQGPKLLIQFQNNGVVDDSQLPKDRFSAERLKGVDSTLKIQPAKLEDSAVYLCASSFSLRPSTDTQYFGPGTRLTVL.

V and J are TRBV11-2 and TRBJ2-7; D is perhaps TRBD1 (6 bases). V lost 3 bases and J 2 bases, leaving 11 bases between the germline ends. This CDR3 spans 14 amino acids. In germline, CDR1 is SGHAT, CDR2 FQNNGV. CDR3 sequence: CASSLNRATYEQYF. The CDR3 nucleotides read TGTGCCAGCAGCTTGAACAGGGCGACCTACGAGCAGTACTTC.

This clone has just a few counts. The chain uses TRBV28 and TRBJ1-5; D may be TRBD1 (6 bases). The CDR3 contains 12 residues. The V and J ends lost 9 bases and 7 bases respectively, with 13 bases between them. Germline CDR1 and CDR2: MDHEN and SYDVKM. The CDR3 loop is CASHSGDQPQHF. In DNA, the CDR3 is TGTGCCAGTCATTCAGGGGACCAGCCCCAGCATTTT.

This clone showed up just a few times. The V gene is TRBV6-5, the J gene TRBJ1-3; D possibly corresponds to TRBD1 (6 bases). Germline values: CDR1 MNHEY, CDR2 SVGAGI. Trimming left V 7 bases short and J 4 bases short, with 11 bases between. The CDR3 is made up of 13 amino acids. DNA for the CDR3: TGTGCCAGCAAGCGGGGGGGCGGAAACACCATATATTTT. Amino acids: CASKRGGGNTIYF.

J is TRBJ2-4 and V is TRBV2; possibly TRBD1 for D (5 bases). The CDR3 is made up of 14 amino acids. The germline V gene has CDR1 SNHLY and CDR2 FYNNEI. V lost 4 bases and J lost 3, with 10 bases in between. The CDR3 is CASSAKGNKNIQYF. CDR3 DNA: TGTGCCAGCAGTGCCAAGGGGAACAAAAACATTCAGTACTTC.

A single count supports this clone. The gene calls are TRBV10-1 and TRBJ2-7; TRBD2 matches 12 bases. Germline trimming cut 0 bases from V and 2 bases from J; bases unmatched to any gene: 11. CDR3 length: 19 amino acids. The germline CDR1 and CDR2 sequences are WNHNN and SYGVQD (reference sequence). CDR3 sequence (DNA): TGCGCCAGCAGTGAGTCGAGACTAGCGGGGGTCAACAACCCCTACGAGCAGTACTTC. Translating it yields CASSESRLAGVNNPYEQYF.

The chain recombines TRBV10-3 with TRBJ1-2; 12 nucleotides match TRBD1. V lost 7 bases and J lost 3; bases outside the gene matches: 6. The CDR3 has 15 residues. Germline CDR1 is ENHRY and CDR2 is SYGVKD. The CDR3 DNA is TGTGCCATCAATCCCGGGACAGGGGGCGACTATGGCTACACCTTC. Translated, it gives CAINPGTGGDYGYTF.

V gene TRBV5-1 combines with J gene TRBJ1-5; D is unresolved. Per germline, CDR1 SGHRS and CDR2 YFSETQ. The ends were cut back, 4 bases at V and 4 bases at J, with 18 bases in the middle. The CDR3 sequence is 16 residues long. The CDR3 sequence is CASSPGEGGKNQPQHF. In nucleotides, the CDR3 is TGCGCCAGCAGCCCTGGTGAGGGTGGAAAAAATCAGCCCCAGCATTTT.

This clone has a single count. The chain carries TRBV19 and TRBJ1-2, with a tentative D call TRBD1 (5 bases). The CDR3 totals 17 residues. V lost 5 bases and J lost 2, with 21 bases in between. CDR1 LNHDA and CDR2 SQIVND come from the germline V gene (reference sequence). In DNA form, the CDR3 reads TGTGCCAGTAGTCTCCAAATTACAGGCCACCCGAACTATGGCTACACCTTC. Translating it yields CASSLQITGHPNYGYTF.

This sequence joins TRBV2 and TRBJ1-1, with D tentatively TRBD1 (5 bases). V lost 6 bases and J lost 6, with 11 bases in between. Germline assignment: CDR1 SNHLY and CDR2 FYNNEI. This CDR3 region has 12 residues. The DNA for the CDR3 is TGTGCCAGCAGGGACCAGGGTTCTGAAGCTTTCTTT. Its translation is CASRDQGSEAFF.

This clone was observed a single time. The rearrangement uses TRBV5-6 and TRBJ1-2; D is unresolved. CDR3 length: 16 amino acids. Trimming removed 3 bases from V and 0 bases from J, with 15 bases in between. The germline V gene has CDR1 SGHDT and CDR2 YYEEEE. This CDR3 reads CASSSLPVGPNYGYTF. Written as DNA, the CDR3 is TGTGCCAGCAGCTCCCTCCCGGTGGGCCCTAACTATGGCTACACCTTC.

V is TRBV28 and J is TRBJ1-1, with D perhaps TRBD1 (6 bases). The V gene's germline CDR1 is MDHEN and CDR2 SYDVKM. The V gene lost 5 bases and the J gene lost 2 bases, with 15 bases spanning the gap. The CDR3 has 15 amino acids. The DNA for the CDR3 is TGTGCCAGCAGTAACCAGGGCAGGGGTAACACTGAAGCTTTCTTT. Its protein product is CASSNQGRGNTEAFF.

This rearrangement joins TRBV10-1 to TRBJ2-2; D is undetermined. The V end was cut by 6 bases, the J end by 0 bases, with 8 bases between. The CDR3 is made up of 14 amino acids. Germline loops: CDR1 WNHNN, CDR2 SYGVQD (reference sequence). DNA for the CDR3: TGCGCCAGCAGGGCCAGGACGAACACCGGGGAGCTGTTTTTT. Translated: CASRARTNTGELFF.